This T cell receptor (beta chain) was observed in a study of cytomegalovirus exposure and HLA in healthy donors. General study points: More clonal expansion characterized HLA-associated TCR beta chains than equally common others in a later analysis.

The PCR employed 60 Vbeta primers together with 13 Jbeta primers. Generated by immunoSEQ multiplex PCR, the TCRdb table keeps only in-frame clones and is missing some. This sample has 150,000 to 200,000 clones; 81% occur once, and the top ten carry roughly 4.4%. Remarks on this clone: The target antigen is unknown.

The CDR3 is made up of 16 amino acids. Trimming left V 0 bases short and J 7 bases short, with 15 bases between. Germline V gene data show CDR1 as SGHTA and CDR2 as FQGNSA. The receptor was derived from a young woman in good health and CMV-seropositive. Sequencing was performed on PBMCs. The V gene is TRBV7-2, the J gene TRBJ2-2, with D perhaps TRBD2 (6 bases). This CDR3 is CASSLAGGGGHGELFF. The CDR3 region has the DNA TGTGCCAGCAGCTTAGCGGGGGGTGGGGGTCACGGGGAGCTGTTTTTT.